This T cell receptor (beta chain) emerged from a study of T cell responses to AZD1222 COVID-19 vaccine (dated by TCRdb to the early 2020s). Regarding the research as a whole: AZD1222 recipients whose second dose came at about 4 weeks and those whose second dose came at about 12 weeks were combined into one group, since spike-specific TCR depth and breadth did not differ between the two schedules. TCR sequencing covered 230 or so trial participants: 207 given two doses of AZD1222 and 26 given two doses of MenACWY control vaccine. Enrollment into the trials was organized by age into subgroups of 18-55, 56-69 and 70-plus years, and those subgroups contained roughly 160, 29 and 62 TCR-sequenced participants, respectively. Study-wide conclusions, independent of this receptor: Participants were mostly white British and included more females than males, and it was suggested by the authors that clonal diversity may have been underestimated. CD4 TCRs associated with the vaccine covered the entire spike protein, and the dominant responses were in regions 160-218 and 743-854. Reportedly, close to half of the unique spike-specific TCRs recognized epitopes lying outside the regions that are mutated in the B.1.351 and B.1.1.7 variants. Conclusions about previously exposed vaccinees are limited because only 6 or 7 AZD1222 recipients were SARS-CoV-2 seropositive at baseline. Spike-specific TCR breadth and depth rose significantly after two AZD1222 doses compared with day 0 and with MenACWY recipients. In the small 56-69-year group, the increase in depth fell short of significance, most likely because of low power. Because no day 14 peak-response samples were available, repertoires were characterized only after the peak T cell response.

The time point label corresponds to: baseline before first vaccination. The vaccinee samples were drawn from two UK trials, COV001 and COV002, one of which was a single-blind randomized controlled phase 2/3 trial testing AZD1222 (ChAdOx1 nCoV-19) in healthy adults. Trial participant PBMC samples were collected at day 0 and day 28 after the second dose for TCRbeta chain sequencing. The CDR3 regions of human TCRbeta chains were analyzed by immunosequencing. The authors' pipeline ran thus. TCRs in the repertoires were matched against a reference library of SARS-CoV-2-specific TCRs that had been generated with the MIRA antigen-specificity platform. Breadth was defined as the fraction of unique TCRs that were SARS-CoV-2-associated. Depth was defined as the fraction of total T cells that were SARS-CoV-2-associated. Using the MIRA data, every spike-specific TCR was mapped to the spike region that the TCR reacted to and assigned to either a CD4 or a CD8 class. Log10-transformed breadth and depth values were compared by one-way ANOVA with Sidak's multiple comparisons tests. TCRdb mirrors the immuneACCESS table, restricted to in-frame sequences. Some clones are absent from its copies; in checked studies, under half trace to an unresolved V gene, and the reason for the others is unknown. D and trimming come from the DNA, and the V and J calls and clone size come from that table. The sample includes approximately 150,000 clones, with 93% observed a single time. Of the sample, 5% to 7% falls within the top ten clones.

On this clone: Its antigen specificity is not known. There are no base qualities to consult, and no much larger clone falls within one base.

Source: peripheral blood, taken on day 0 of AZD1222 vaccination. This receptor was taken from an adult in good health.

In nucleotide form, the sequence is TGTGCCAGCGCCCCCGGACAAGAGACCCAGTACTTC. This is translated as CASAPGQETQYF. In this chain, TRBV7-2 is recombined with TRBJ2-5; no D gene can be assigned with confidence. CDR3 length: 12 amino acids, cysteine to phenylalanine. Only the CDR3 part of the read is kept: 36 bases, read in frame from the first base. V loses 8 bases of germline sequence and J loses 2 bases, and the interval between the two ends is 9 bases. The germline V gene gives CDR1 as SGHTA and CDR2 as FQGNSA.